This T cell receptor (beta chain) appears in the sequencing data of a study of cytomegalovirus exposure and HLA in healthy donors. Study details: Prior work identified 117 million unique TCR beta sequences in some 180 million T cells.

The PCR employed 60 Vbeta primers together with 13 Jbeta primers. Method: immunoSEQ multiplex PCR; TCRdb's copy keeps in-frame clones and lacks some. This table has 100,000 or so clones, 60% to 75% appearing once. Germline V gene data show CDR1 as PRHDT and CDR2 as FYEKMQ (reference sequence). Trimming pared 0 bases from V and 0 bases from J, leaving 6 bases between. This CDR3 contains 14 residues. The chain employs TRBV13 and TRBJ2-7, with D uncertain. The sequenced material came from PBMCs. The receptor was derived from a man aged 35 to 55 in good health and CMV-seropositive. The CDR3 DNA is TGTGCCAGCAGCTTAGGGGGCAGCTCCTACGAGCAGTACGTC. This translates into CASSLGGSSYEQYV.